Listed here are 24 T cell receptor beta chains from one sample, sequenced in a study of breast tumors, draining lymph nodes, adjacent tissues. Breast cancer patients provided tissue from their axillary draining lymph nodes. Each CDR3 protein is one row after TCRdb ran MiXCR on the multiplex PCR reads. The sample lists approximately 210,000 distinct CDR3 sequences; approximately 31% were seen once. The sequencing sample was made of axillary lymph node tissue. Every receptor here comes from a female donor with breast cancer. Some clones in this sample may be carry-over from other donors' samples.

The table lists this clonotype with many counts. CDR3 loop: CASSDRGFTDTQYF. CDR3 in DNA: TGTGCCAGCAGCGACAGGGGGTTTACAGATACGCAGTATTTT. V and J are TRBV5-6 and TRBJ2-3; 9 nucleotides align to TRBD1. Losses at the gene ends were 4 bases for V and 3 bases for J; bases not matched to a gene: 3. CDR1 and CDR2 (germline): SGHDT, YYEEEE. CDR3 length: 14 residues.

This clonotype has at least ten counts. The chain uses TRBV20-1 and TRBJ2-1, with 10 bases lining up with TRBD2. J lost 8 bases, V lost 0 bases, and 7 bases had no gene match. The CDR3 loop spans 15 amino acids. Germline V gene sequence: CDR1 DFQATT, CDR2 SNEGSKA (reference sequence). Here the CDR3 DNA reads TGCAGTGCTAGAGATCAGGCTAGCGGGAGATATGAGCAGTTCTTC. The encoded protein is CSARDQASGRYEQFF.

This clonotype was picked up many times. The genes are TRBV19 and TRBJ1-3; D gene uncertain. There are 11 residues in the CDR3. Germline CDR1 LNHDA, CDR2 SQIVND (reference sequence). Trimming pared 7 bases from V and 3 bases from J, leaving 4 bases between. CDR3 DNA sequence: TGTGCCAGTAATTTTGGAAACACCATATATTTT. This gives the protein CASNFGNTIYF.

This clonotype was counted many times. The chain uses TRBV20-1 and TRBJ2-3, with TRBD2 matching 11 bases. The V and J ends lost 1 base and 4 bases, in that order; junction bases with no gene match: 4. The germline gives CDR1 DFQATT, CDR2 SNEGSKA (reference sequence). This CDR3 has 15 amino acids. CDR3 sequence: CSARVLAGAPDTQYF. In nucleotides, the CDR3 is TGCAGTGCTAGAGTACTAGCGGGAGCCCCAGATACGCAGTATTTT.

This clonotype occurred many times. The chain couples TRBV6-4 to TRBJ1-3; D is unclear. CDR3 length: 13 amino acids. V lost 4 bases and J lost 4, with 8 bases in between. CDR1 is MRHNA, CDR2 SNTAGT, per germline. The CDR3 DNA reads TGTGCCAGCAGTGTCGCCCCGGGAAACACCATATATTTT. Translating gives CASSVAPGNTIYF.

About this clonotype: A read error may be the cause here, since a much bigger clone is one base away. The rearrangement links TRBV20-1 to TRBJ1-3; D is possibly TRBD1 (6 bases). V gave up 1 base and J gave up 0 bases, with 16 bases separating them. CDR1 is DFQATT, CDR2 SNEGSKA, per germline (reference sequence). This CDR3 is 17 amino acids long. The CDR3 coding sequence is TGCAGTGCTAGAGGGATGCGCGAGGGACACTCTGGAAACACCATATATTTT. As protein: CSARGMREGHSGNTIYF.

A few counts support this clonotype. A read error may explain this, as a much larger clone is one base away. The chain is built from TRBV20-1 and TRBJ2-1; 11 bases line up with TRBD2. Trimming at V came to 0 bases and at J to 9 bases, leaving 7 bases not matched to a gene. The germline V gene has CDR1 DFQATT and CDR2 SNEGSKA (reference sequence). This CDR3 contains 15 residues. DNA for the CDR3: TGCAGTGCTAGAGATAGCGGGAGGGAAACGGGTGAGCAGTTCTTC. Encoded protein: CSARDSGRETGEQFF.

This clonotype was found many times. The J gene is TRBJ2-1, the V gene TRBV7-9, with 7 bases identical to TRBD2. V gave up 5 bases and J gave up 2 bases; unmatched junction bases: 12. CDR1 and CDR2 (germline): SEHNR, FQNEAQ (reference sequence). The CDR3 length is 17 residues. CDR3 coding DNA: TGTGCCAGCAGCCCGGTTGGGGGAGCGGGGACCTACAATGAGCAGTTCTTC. Translated: CASSPVGGAGTYNEQFF.

The chain combines TRBV29-1 with TRBJ2-3; the D is unclear. Trimming removed 4 bases from V and 11 bases from J, with 22 bases in between. The CDR3 covers 14 residues. CDR1 and CDR2 (germline): SQVTM, ANQGSEA. CDR3 residues: CSVVVGPEYNEQYF. Here the CDR3 DNA reads TGCAGCGTTGTAGTGGGCCCCGAATATAATGAGCAGTATTTT.

In its sample, this clonotype was seen many times. The J gene is TRBJ2-1, the V gene TRBV15; unclear D gene. V lost 8 bases and J 2 bases, leaving 4 bases between the germline ends. CDR1 is LNHNV, CDR2 YYDKDF, per germline (reference sequence). CDR3 length: 11 residues. In DNA form, the CDR3 reads TGTGCCACCGGTACCTACAATGAGCAGTTCTTC. Protein product: CATGTYNEQFF.

This clonotype was counted ten times or more. The chain joins TRBV5-6 to TRBJ2-3, with 12 bases that match TRBD2. V lost 3 bases and J lost 10; bases outside the gene matches: 12. This CDR3 contains 16 residues. Germline assignment: CDR1 SGHDT and CDR2 YYEEEE. The CDR3: CASSSTLAGGTPSQYF. The CDR3 DNA sequence: TGTGCCAGCAGCTCGACCCTAGCGGGAGGGACGCCTTCGCAGTATTTT.

The table lists this clonotype with a count of one. A read error is likely, as this CDR3 ends without the conserved phenylalanine or tryptophan. The V call is TRBV7-9, the J call TRBJ2-5; D gene unclear. This CDR3 is 14 amino acids long. CDR1 is SEHNR and CDR2 is FQNEAQ in the germline V gene (reference sequence). The CDR3 here is CASSLGSNQETQYL. The CDR3 nucleotides read TGTGCCAGCAGCTTAGGGTCGAACCAGGAGACCCAGTACCTC.

This clonotype was seen only a few times. This chain connects TRBV20-1 to TRBJ2-7, with 7 bases identical to TRBD1. The CDR3 extends over 15 amino acids. V lost 0 bases to trimming and J lost 5 bases; unmatched junction nucleotides: 10. Germline lookup yields CDR1 DFQATT and CDR2 SNEGSKA (reference sequence). CDR3 sequence (DNA): TGCAGTGCTAGAGATGGGCGACAGGGTTACCACGAGCAGTACTTC. Translated: CSARDGRQGYHEQYF.

This clonotype was observed at least ten times. The chain employs TRBV18 and TRBJ2-7; TRBD2 matches at 10 bases. The germline V gene has CDR1 KGHSH and CDR2 LQKENI. There are 16 residues in the CDR3. V lost 2 bases to trimming and J lost 5 bases; unmatched junction nucleotides: 9. CDR3 region: CASSPGWLAGVDEQYF. The CDR3 DNA is TGTGCCAGCTCACCAGGGTGGCTAGCGGGAGTGGACGAGCAGTACTTC.

J is TRBJ2-7 and V is TRBV9; TRBD1 aligns across 8 bases. Looked up from germline, CDR1 is SGDLS and CDR2 is YYNGEE. Unmatched junction bases numbered 6, after V lost 0 bases and J lost 1 base. The CDR3 loop spans 16 amino acids. CDR3 bases: TGTGCCAGCAGCGTAGGAAGACAGGGGAAATCCTACGAGCAGTACTTC. Residues: CASSVGRQGKSYEQYF.

This clonotype has at least ten counts. The CDR3 sequence is CSVPLGHVGNEQFF. The CDR3 DNA is TGCAGTGTTCCTTTGGGACACGTAGGCAATGAGCAGTTCTTC. This chain uses TRBV20-1 with TRBJ2-1, with a weak D call TRBD1 (6 bases). The CDR3 covers 14 residues. Germline V gene data show CDR1 as DFQATT and CDR2 as SNEGSKA (reference sequence). The V end was cut by 7 bases, the J end by 6 bases, with 19 bases between.

This clonotype was detected many times. The chain combines TRBV12-5 with TRBJ2-1, with TRBD2 matching 11 bases. CDR3 length: 16 residues. With V trimmed by 2 bases and J by 6 bases, 6 bases remained unmatched. Looked up from germline, CDR1 is LGHNT and CDR2 is FRNRAP. In DNA form, the CDR3 reads TGTGCTAGTGGTTTGCATCCTACTAGCGGGAGCAATGAGCAGTTCTTC. Protein: CASGLHPTSGSNEQFF.

Notes on this clonotype: One end of the junction does not line up with germline, which may come from a read error. The chain has TRBV30 and TRBJ2-7; the match to TRBD1 covers 7 bases. Germline V gives CDR1 GTSNPN, CDR2 SVGIG (reference sequence). This CDR3 has 15 amino acids. The DNA for the CDR3 is TGTGCCTGGAGTTCGGGGAGACAGGGAATCTACGAGCGGTACTTC. It encodes CAWSSGRQGIYERYF.

This clonotype was seen repeatedly, ten times or more. CDR3 nucleotide sequence: TGTGCCAGCAGCCAAGAATTGACCGGGGAGCTGTTTTTT. Translating gives CASSQELTGELFF. V and J are TRBV14 and TRBJ2-2; D remains unclear. The CDR3 has 13 residues. Trimming stripped 0 bases from V and 5 bases from J, with 4 bases between. CDR1 SGHDN and CDR2 FVKESK come from the germline V gene.

The chain employs TRBV29-1 and TRBJ1-2; 11 bases match TRBD1. This CDR3 is built from 12 residues. V lost 4 bases, J lost 5 bases, and 0 bases stayed unmatched. The germline V gene has CDR1 SQVTM and CDR2 ANQGSEA. CDR3: CSVGDRGYGYTF. DNA for the CDR3: TGCAGCGTTGGGGACAGGGGGTATGGCTACACCTTC.

This clonotype was detected ten times or more. The gene calls are TRBV6-5 and TRBJ1-5, with D hard to call. Germline CDR1 MNHEY, CDR2 SVGAGI. V lost 0 bases and J lost 7, with 7 bases in between. This CDR3 has 13 amino acids. The CDR3 is CASSYSRLQPQHF. The CDR3 DNA reads TGTGCCAGCAGTTACTCTAGGCTCCAGCCCCAGCATTTT.

The chain carries TRBV20-1 and TRBJ2-1, with D possibly matching TRBD1 (5 bases). Trimming stripped 3 bases from V and 4 bases from J, with 22 bases between. Germline V lookup: CDR1 DFQATT, CDR2 SNEGSKA (reference sequence). The CDR3 contains 17 residues. The CDR3: CSASSRVPAPIYNEQFF. In nucleotides, the CDR3 is TGCAGTGCTAGTAGCAGGGTCCCGGCTCCCATATACAATGAGCAGTTCTTC.

The table lists this clonotype with many counts. The rearrangement links TRBV6-1 to TRBJ2-7, with D hard to call. The germline V gene encodes CDR1 MNHNS and CDR2 SASEGT. The length of the CDR3 is 13 residues. Trimming took 0 bases from V and 5 from J, leaving 8 bases between them. DNA of the CDR3: TGTGCCAGCAGTGAAGCGCTTGGACACGAGCAGTACTTC. It translates to CASSEALGHEQYF.

As concerns this clonotype: This may be a read error: a much more frequent sequence differs by one nucleotide. The chain carries TRBV6-1 and TRBJ2-7, with 8 bases aligning to TRBD1. The germline CDR1 and CDR2 sequences are MNHNS and SASEGT. The CDR3 runs 16 residues. This chain's CDR3 is CASSEAPTGGAYEQHF. CDR3 DNA sequence: TGTGCCAGCAGTGAAGCGCCCACAGGGGGAGCCTACGAGCAGCACTTC.